This T cell receptor (beta chain) originates from a study of cytomegalovirus exposure and HLA in healthy donors. On this clone itself: Because it lacks the conserved phenylalanine or tryptophan at the end, this CDR3 is likely a read error. The DNA is left out, because the CDR3 cannot be placed on it with certainty; the CDR3 is given as TCRdb lists it.

Germline loops: CDR1 DFQATT, CDR2 SNEGSKA (reference sequence). The CDR3 spans 11 amino acids, including both terminal residues. PCR involved 60 Vbeta and 13 Jbeta primers. The assay was immunoSEQ multiplex PCR, and TCRdb's table has in-frame clones only and misses some. Of 95,000 to 110,000 clones detected, around 69% appear once; the ten largest clones hold 2% to 3%. The sequence was obtained from a man aged 18 to 30 in good health and CMV-seronegative. The sample comprised PBMCs. This chain links TRBV20-1 with TRBJ1-2. This CDR3 reads CSARGTSPILS.